The sequence of this T cell receptor (beta chain) was determined in a study of CD8+ T cells in alopecia areata. Across the study: Treatment ran 6 to 18 months, with 6 months of follow-up afterward.

The CDR3 spans 14 residues. Trimming cost V 5 bases and J 6 bases, with 13 bases left between them. Germline V gene data show CDR1 as SNHLY and CDR2 as FYNNEI. As the sequencing template, cDNA was produced by extracting RNA and reverse transcribing it. Only in-frame clones appear in the TCRdb table, and some are missing; sequencing was by immunoSEQ multiplex PCR. This table holds roughly 180,000 clones, approximately 56% found once. Treatment defined: oral pan-JAK inhibitor, 5-10 mg twice daily. Alopecia areata patients gave lesional scalp punch biopsies and peripheral blood samples. The sample consisted of CD4+ T cells sorted from blood, taken at week 4, from a patient treated with tofacitinib. The sequence derives from a human donor with alopecia areata. The chain couples TRBV2 to TRBJ2-2; no reliable D call. DNA for the CDR3: TGTGCCAGCAGTTCGGCACTCGGATCCGGGGAGCTGTTTTTT. Protein sequence: CASSSALGSGELFF.